The source of this TCR beta chain is a study of CD8+ T cells in alopecia areata. Study context: The drug, oral tofacitinib, was given to treated patients at 5 to 10 mg twice daily. Findings and limits, study-wide: It was observed that many expanded lesional clones persisted in scalp and blood during tofacitinib. Uncertainty about whether baseline CD8+ expansion is linked to response remains, with one nonresponder.

J lost 4 bases, V lost 6 bases, and 6 bases had no gene match. Germline CDR1 SQVTM, CDR2 ANQGSEA. The CDR3 totals 13 residues. Treatment described: oral pan-JAK inhibitor, 5-10 mg twice daily. Peripheral blood and lesional scalp punch biopsies came from alopecia areata patients. As to this clone: Antigen unknown.

Once RNA had been extracted, it was reverse transcribed into cDNA to act as the sequencing template. The data were produced by immunoSEQ multiplex PCR, yet TCRdb's version contains in-frame clones alone and is incomplete. Here the sample spans under 200,000 clones, 60% being singletons. The sample here was CD4+ T cells sorted from blood, taken at week 24, from a patient treated with tofacitinib. This receptor was identified in a human donor with alopecia areata. This chain uses TRBV29-1 with TRBJ1-5, with 7 bases fitting TRBD1. For the CDR3, the DNA is TGCAGCGTCGCCGGGACAGCGAATCAGCCCCAGCATTTT. Protein sequence: CSVAGTANQPQHF.